Below are 27 T cell receptor beta chains sequenced from a single sample in a study of glioma-infiltrating T cells. TCR alpha and beta CDR3 regions were amplified from RNA using iRepertoire nested multiplex PCR. TCRdb recomputed calls from the multiplex PCR reads with MiXCR, one row per CDR3 protein. The table includes about 89,000 distinct CDR3 sequences, 23% detected once. The sample taken for sequencing was glioma tissue, nonneoplastic brain tissue, or PBMCs (not recorded which). The receptors shown here come from a human donor with low-grade glioma or glioblastoma, undergoing nonglioma brain surgery, or in good health (not recorded which).

This clonotype was counted at least ten times. The chain uses TRBV12-3 or TRBV12-4 and TRBJ1-3, with TRBD1 as a possible D gene (6 bases). This CDR3 has 19 residues. V was shortened by 6 bases and J by 4 bases, with 28 bases between the two germline ends. The CDR3 region has the DNA TGTGCCAGCAGCACGGGCCCTCGGGGGGGCTCGGGGGCAGGAAACACCATATATTTT. Protein sequence: CASSTGPRGGSGAGNTIYF.

This chain uses TRBV14 with TRBJ1-2; TRBD1 aligns across 9 bases. V was pared by 8 bases and J by 0 bases, with 16 bases of the junction left unmatched. CDR3 length: 18 amino acids. Germline CDR1 and CDR2: SGHDN and FVKESK. CDR3 DNA: TGTGCCAGCTCACCCGCTACCGGGACAGGGAATACTAACTATGGCTACACCTTC. Translated, it gives CASSPATGTGNTNYGYTF.

CDR3 amino acids: CASSFGHEQYF. Here the CDR3 DNA reads TGTGCCAGCAGTTTTGGACACGAGCAGTACTTC. The genes are TRBV27 and TRBJ2-7; no firm D call. The germline gives CDR1 MNHEY, CDR2 SMNVEV (reference sequence). Trimming removed 3 bases at V and 5 bases at J, with 5 bases between. The CDR3 is made up of 11 amino acids.

This clonotype has a handful of counts. The chain combines TRBV29-1 with TRBJ1-2, with 8 bases lining up with TRBD1. Germline-derived CDR1 and CDR2 are SQVTM and ANQGSEA. This CDR3 comprises 14 residues. V trimming: 1 base; J trimming: 7 bases; junction bases outside the gene matches: 8. The CDR3 loop is CSVEGHQGAGGYTF. As DNA, the CDR3 is TGCAGCGTTGAAGGTCACCAGGGGGCGGGTGGCTACACCTTC.

This clonotype showed up many times. J is TRBJ2-7 and V is TRBV7-8; no clear D gene. V shed 3 bases and J shed 5 bases, with 8 bases lying between them. This CDR3 has 12 residues. Germline V gene sequence: CDR1 SGHVS, CDR2 FQNEAQ. The CDR3 here is CASSFSTDEQYF. The CDR3 region has the DNA TGTGCCAGCAGCTTCTCCACAGACGAGCAGTACTTC.

This chain links TRBV25-1 with TRBJ2-7, with TRBD1 matching over 8 bases. The CDR3 length is 14 residues. From germline, CDR1 is MGHDK and CDR2 SYGVNS. Germline trimming cut 1 base from V and 3 bases from J; bases unmatched to any gene: 2. DNA of the CDR3: TGTGCCAGCAGTGAATGGACAGGGAACTACGAGCAGTACTTC. Amino acids: CASSEWTGNYEQYF.

As to this clonotype: This could be a read error, since a much larger clone is one nucleotide away. The chain combines TRBV2 with TRBJ2-7; 8 positions agree with TRBD1. The CDR3 runs 16 residues. Germline V CDR1 and CDR2: SNHLY, FYNNEI. Unmatched junction bases numbered 10, after V lost 6 bases and J lost 0 bases. The CDR3 coding sequence is TGTGCCAGCAGGGACGTCGGGACAGGTAACTCCTACGAGCAGTACTTC. It encodes CASRDVGTGNSYEQYF.

There are many counts of this clonotype. This chain joins TRBV20-1 and TRBJ2-7; D might be TRBD2 (6 bases). Germline CDR1 reads DFQATT; CDR2 reads SNEGSKA (reference sequence). V was cut by 3 bases and J by 0 bases, with 9 bases left in between. The CDR3 covers 13 residues. CDR3 protein: CSASGGSSYEQYF. CDR3 DNA: TGCAGTGCTAGTGGAGGGAGCTCCTACGAGCAGTACTTC.

This clonotype occurred many times. V usage is TRBV27 and J usage is TRBJ2-3; 11 bases match TRBD1. Trimming removed 2 bases from V and 2 bases from J; junction bases left unmatched: 3. CDR1 and CDR2 from the germline V gene are MNHEY and SMNVEV (reference sequence). This CDR3 spans 16 amino acids. The CDR3: CASSLRGQGVTDTQYF. The CDR3 nucleotides are TGTGCCAGCAGTTTACGGGGACAGGGGGTCACAGATACGCAGTATTTT.

This clonotype was counted a single time. The chain recombines TRBV7-2 with TRBJ1-1; no reliable D call. CDR3 length equals 13 residues. Germline lookup yields CDR1 SGHTA and CDR2 FQGNSA. V gave up 4 bases and J gave up 2 bases, with 8 bases separating them. The CDR3 protein is CASSSMFNTEAFF. The CDR3, as DNA: TGTGCCAGCAGCTCCATGTTTAACACTGAAGCTTTCTTT.

Only a few counts were recorded for this clonotype. The genes are TRBV5-5 and TRBJ2-3; perhaps TRBD1 as D (5 bases). CDR1 is SGHKS, CDR2 YYEKEE, per germline (reference sequence). The V end was cut by 0 bases, the J end by 0 bases, with 11 bases between. The CDR3 spans 16 residues. This CDR3 is CASSLVATASTDTQYF. The CDR3 nucleotides read TGTGCCAGCAGCTTGGTGGCGACAGCCAGCACAGATACGCAGTATTTT.

This clonotype was seen many times. The chain has TRBV12-3 or TRBV12-4 and TRBJ1-2; 7 bases match TRBD1. J lost 3 bases, V lost 6 bases, and 4 bases had no gene match. The CDR3 runs to 13 residues. Here the CDR3 DNA reads TGTGCCAGCAGCTCTGACAGGGACTATGGCTACACCTTC. This encodes CASSSDRDYGYTF.

This rearrangement joins TRBV7-8 to TRBJ2-1, with TRBD2 matching 12 bases. CDR1 is SGHVS and CDR2 is FQNEAQ in the germline V gene. The ends lost 5 bases at V and 7 bases at J; junction bases unmatched: 9. The CDR3 consists of 16 residues. CDR3 nucleotide sequence: TGTGCCAGCAGCCCTTTGACTAGCGGGAGAGGAAATGAGCAGTTCTTC. The encoded protein is CASSPLTSGRGNEQFF.

The chain is built from TRBV5-1 and TRBJ2-4; the D gene could be TRBD1 or TRBD2 (5 bases each). CDR1 and CDR2 (germline): SGHRS, YFSETQ. The CDR3 sequence is 15 residues long. Trimming stripped 2 bases from V and 1 base from J, with 10 bases between. Here the CDR3 DNA reads TGCGCCAGCAGCTTTGGGACGCCGGCCAAAAACATTCAGTACTTC. It codes for CASSFGTPAKNIQYF.

The sample holds many counts of this clonotype. The rearrangement uses TRBV5-4 and TRBJ1-1; D not resolved. V was cut by 4 bases and J by 3 bases, with 10 bases left in between. Germline CDR1 SGHNT, CDR2 YYREEE (reference sequence). CDR3 size: 13 residues. The DNA of the CDR3 is TGTGCCAGCAGCCACCGGGATCACACTGAAGCTTTCTTT. Its protein product is CASSHRDHTEAFF.

Notes on this clonotype: A much larger clone lies a single base off, so this may be a read error. J is TRBJ2-1 and V is TRBV20-1, with a tentative D call TRBD2 (5 bases). With 4 bases removed from V and 1 base from J, the gap between germline ends came to 23 bases. CDR1 and CDR2 (germline): DFQATT, SNEGSKA (reference sequence). The CDR3 is 18 residues long. The CDR3 region has the DNA TGCAGTGCTATATCATTGGGCCAGCGGCGATCTTCCTACAATGAGCAGTTCTTC. This codes for CSAISLGQRRSSYNEQFF.

In this sample, this clonotype turned up many times. This chain joins TRBV7-8 and TRBJ1-1, with D tentatively TRBD1 (6 bases). Deletions cut 5 bases from V and 1 base from J, with 14 bases between. CDR1 is SGHVS, CDR2 FQNEAQ, per germline. The CDR3 spans 15 residues. CDR3 DNA sequence: TGTGCCAGCAGCCTACCTGGACAGAAGAACACTGAAGCTTTCTTT. It yields the protein CASSLPGQKNTEAFF.

The sample holds many counts of this clonotype. The J gene is TRBJ2-5, the V gene TRBV3-1; 10 positions match TRBD1. The V gene end was trimmed by 4 bases and the J gene end by 4 bases; junction bases not matched to a gene: 3. CDR3 size: 14 residues. The germline V gene encodes CDR1 LGHDT and CDR2 YNNKEL (reference sequence). CDR3 amino acids: CASSRTGGRETQYF. CDR3 DNA: TGTGCCAGCAGCCGGACAGGGGGAAGAGAGACCCAGTACTTC.

This clonotype came up many times. The chain carries TRBV7-9 and TRBJ1-2, with no clear D. The germline V gene has CDR1 SEHNR and CDR2 FQNEAQ (reference sequence). The ends were cut back, 11 bases at V and 4 bases at J, with 14 bases in the middle. The length of the CDR3 is 12 residues. CDR3 sequence: CAGSSTTYGYTF. In nucleotides, the CDR3 is TGTGCCGGGAGTAGCACGACCTATGGCTACACCTTC.

A few counts support this clonotype. J is TRBJ2-3 and V is TRBV5-4; D remains ambiguous. Germline CDR1 SGHNT, CDR2 YYREEE (reference sequence). This CDR3 contains 15 residues. V was cut by 0 bases and J by 2 bases, with 10 bases left in between. The CDR3 is CASSLGNRYTDTQYF. DNA for the CDR3: TGTGCCAGCAGCTTGGGGAATCGGTACACAGATACGCAGTATTTT.

This clonotype was counted ten times or more. The gene calls are TRBV27 and TRBJ2-7; a weak D match, TRBD1 (5 bases). V lost 3 bases and J 2 bases, leaving 11 bases between the germline ends. This CDR3 comprises 14 residues. Germline loops: CDR1 MNHEY, CDR2 SMNVEV (reference sequence). CDR3 coding DNA: TGTGCCAGCAGTTTTTGGGGCGGCACCTACGAGCAGTACTTC. Protein product: CASSFWGGTYEQYF.

This clonotype has a count of ten or more. The chain carries TRBV19 and TRBJ2-1; D unclear. The CDR3 length is 12 residues. Germline CDR1 reads LNHDA; CDR2 reads SQIVND (reference sequence). The V gene lost 7 bases and the J gene lost 9 bases, with 13 bases spanning the gap. This chain's CDR3 is CASTGAGIEQFF. The CDR3 DNA sequence: TGTGCCAGTACTGGCGCCGGCATTGAGCAGTTCTTC. Full variable domain (remainder filled in from reference TRBV19 and TRBJ2-1): DGGITQSPKYLFRKEGQNVTLSCEQNLNHDAMYWYRQDPGQGLRLIYYSQIVNDFQKGDIAEGYSVSREKKESFPLTVTSAQKNPTAFYLCASTGAGIEQFFGPGTRLTVL.

The chain combines TRBV6-1 with TRBJ2-2; 9 bases match TRBD1. This CDR3 region has 18 residues. With V trimmed by 6 bases and J by 0 bases, 11 bases remained unmatched. Germline values: CDR1 MNHNS, CDR2 SASEGT. Here the CDR3 reads CASSRRDRAHPNTGELFF. The CDR3, as DNA: TGTGCCAGCAGCCGCCGGGACAGGGCACACCCGAACACCGGGGAGCTGTTTTTT.

This clonotype was observed a few times. The chain has TRBV2 and TRBJ2-4; 10 bases are shared with TRBD1. Germline V gene lookup returns CDR1 SNHLY and CDR2 FYNNEI. The CDR3 runs to 15 residues. The ends lost 6 bases at V and 6 bases at J; junction bases unmatched: 8. The DNA of the CDR3 is TGTGCCAGCAGCGCCGGGACAGGGGTTGGAAACATTCAGTACTTC. Translation gives CASSAGTGVGNIQYF.

This clonotype has ten or more counts. The V gene is TRBV7-2, the J gene TRBJ2-5, with a weak D call TRBD1 (6 bases). Germline V CDR1 and CDR2: SGHTA, FQGNSA. Trimming shortened V by 4 bases and J by 2 bases, and 14 bases separated the two germline ends. This CDR3 has 15 amino acids. The CDR3 loop reads CASSSWGRPQETQYF. DNA for the CDR3: TGTGCCAGCAGCTCGTGGGGGCGCCCACAAGAGACCCAGTACTTC.

About this clonotype itself: This may come from a read error, since a much larger clone is one base off. The chain carries TRBV4-2 and TRBJ2-2; no clear D gene. CDR3 length equals 12 residues. Trimming stripped 5 bases from V and 8 bases from J, with 9 bases between. Germline V gene lookup returns CDR1 LGHNA and CDR2 YNFKEQ. The CDR3 loop reads CASSGLGGELFF. DNA of the CDR3: TGTGCCAGCAGCGGTCTGGGGGGGGAGCTGTTTTTT.

The chain combines TRBV29-1 with TRBJ1-2, with 8 bases lining up with TRBD1. The J segment lost 5 bases and the V segment lost 7 bases, leaving 6 bases of the junction unmatched. Germline V gene data show CDR1 as SQVTM and CDR2 as ANQGSEA. This CDR3 has 12 amino acids. The CDR3 loop reads CSGRTGNYGYTF. The CDR3 DNA sequence: TGCAGCGGCCGGACAGGGAATTATGGCTACACCTTC.